Listed below are T cell receptor beta chains from one sample, sequenced in a study of lymphopenia after photon versus proton radiotherapy. Sequencing was performed with immunoSEQ multiplex PCR; in TCRdb, only in-frame clones are kept and a portion is missing. The data contain 52,000 or so clones, more than 85% of them singletons. The specimen comprised peripheral blood, sampled from a patient treated with photon-based radiotherapy. The source is a woman in her thirties or forties with cholangiocarcinoma. Both conserved end residues are part of each CDR3. Fields, in order: J gene, V gene, D gene, clone size, CDR3 protein, CDR3 DNA. D genes are given only for firm matches. Part of the rows lack a size; the others show once, few, many or a class for expanded clones.

TRBJ1-1	TRBV7-3	.	.	CASSLTGRGPNTEAFF	TGTGCCAGCAGCTTAACGGGACGGGGACCGAACACTGAAGCTTTCTTT
TRBJ2-7	TRBV6-5	.	.	CAITQQGGSEQYF	TGTGCCATAACCCAACAGGGAGGGAGCGAGCAGTACTTC
TRBJ1-1	TRBV11-2	TRBD1	.	CASSLARTGGTEAFF	TGTGCCAGCAGCTTAGCCCGGACAGGGGGCACTGAAGCTTTCTTT
TRBJ2-2	TRBV5-5	.	once	CASSLSGLHTGELFF	TGTGCCAGCAGCTTATCGGGGTTACACACCGGGGAGCTGTTTTTT
TRBJ1-1	TRBV29-1	.	.	CSVDKGEGHLNTEAFF	TGCAGCGTTGATAAGGGAGAGGGGCATTTGAACACTGAAGCTTTCTTT
TRBJ1-2	TRBV6-1	.	.	CASSEWESQGYGYTF	TGTGCCAGCAGTGAATGGGAGTCCCAGGGTTATGGCTACACCTTC
TRBJ2-7	TRBV5-1	.	.	CASSLSGLYEQYF	TGCGCCAGCAGCTTGTCAGGATTGTACGAGCAGTACTTC
TRBJ2-7	TRBV19	.	once	CASTKLTREGEQYF	TGTGCCAGTACCAAATTAACCAGGGAAGGGGAGCAGTACTTC
TRBJ2-5	TRBV11-2	.	.	CASSLKAFREETQYF	TGTGCCAGCAGCTTAAAGGCCTTCCGGGAGGAGACCCAGTACTTC
TRBJ1-1	TRBV25-1	.	.	CASGTGLTEAFF	TGTGCCAGCGGGACGGGACTCACTGAAGCTTTCTTT
TRBJ1-1	TRBV5-6	.	.	CASTFPGPNTEAFF	TGTGCCAGCACCTTCCCGGGGCCGAACACTGAAGCTTTCTTT
TRBJ2-1	TRBV10-1	TRBD1	.	CASSNRDRDNEQFF	TGCGCCAGCAGTAACCGGGACAGGGACAATGAGCAGTTCTTC
TRBJ1-3	TRBV9	TRBD1	once	CASSVTQGTGNTIYF	TGTGCCAGCAGCGTAACACAGGGGACTGGAAACACCATATATTTT
TRBJ1-6	TRBV5-1	.	.	CASSLEGDSPLHF	TGCGCCAGCAGCTTGGAGGGGGATTCACCCCTCCACTTT
TRBJ1-5	TRBV10-3	.	once	CATAQGEIRQPQHF	TGTGCCACAGCCCAAGGGGAAATAAGGCAGCCCCAGCATTTT
TRBJ1-2	TRBV28	.	.	CASSFSGGIGYTF	TGTGCCAGCAGTTTTTCGGGAGGGATTGGCTACACCTTC
TRBJ1-2	TRBV11-2	.	few	CASSLSGYGYTF	TGTGCCAGCAGCCTTAGCGGCTATGGCTACACCTTC
TRBJ1-6	TRBV6-5	TRBD1	.	CASSYRTGSSPLHF	TGTGCCAGCAGTTACCGGACAGGGAGTTCACCCCTCCACTTT
TRBJ1-1	TRBV12-2	.	.	CASRLGPGGTEAFF	TGTGCAAGTCGCTTAGGTCCAGGGGGCACTGAAGCTTTCTTT
TRBJ2-3	TRBV30	TRBD1	.	CAWSPGQGVTDTQYF	TGTGCCTGGAGTCCCGGACAGGGTGTAACAGATACGCAGTATTTT
TRBJ1-6	TRBV9	.	.	CASSVGQNSPLHF	TGTGCCAGCAGCGTAGGACAGAATTCACCCCTCCACTTT
TRBJ2-2	TRBV21-1	.	.	CASSKLDSHDGELFF	TGTGCCAGCAGCAAGTTAGACTCCCACGACGGGGAGCTGTTTTTT
TRBJ2-2	TRBV9	TRBD1	.	CASSPRQGSPGELFF	TGTGCCAGCAGCCCCCGACAGGGTTCCCCCGGGGAGCTGTTTTTT
TRBJ2-1	TRBV6-5	.	.	CASSLFQADNEQFF	TGTGCCAGCAGTCTTTTTCAGGCGGACAATGAGCAGTTCTTC
TRBJ1-3	TRBV4-3	.	.	CASSPGVGNTIYF	TGCGCCAGCAGTCCAGGGGTTGGAAACACCATATATTTT
TRBJ1-5	TRBV6-1	TRBD1	.	CASEGQHQPQHF	TGTGCCAGCGAGGGACAGCATCAGCCCCAGCATTTT
TRBJ1-1	TRBV7-9	.	.	CACEEAFF	TGTGCCTGTGAAGAAGCTTTCTTT
TRBJ2-3	TRBV5-4	TRBD2	.	CASSFGRGGISGTDTQYF	TGTGCCAGCAGCTTCGGGCGGGGGGGGATATCTGGCACAGATACGCAGTATTTT
TRBJ1-6	TRBV27	TRBD1	.	CASSPQGVSSYNSPLHF	TGTGCCAGCAGCCCTCAGGGGGTGAGCTCCTATAATTCACCCCTCCACTTT
TRBJ2-1	TRBV7-3	.	.	CASSLTMRNEQFF	TGTGCCAGCAGCTTAACGATGAGGAATGAGCAGTTCTTC
TRBJ2-7	TRBV6-5	.	.	CASSSGGIKYEQYF	TGTGCCAGCAGCTCCGGGGGCATCAAATACGAGCAGTACTTC
TRBJ2-2	TRBV28	TRBD1	.	CASRNRGRTGELFF	TGTGCCAGCAGAAACAGGGGAAGGACCGGGGAGCTGTTTTTT